This paragraph covers one T cell receptor beta chain sequence. Looked up from germline, CDR1 is SGHAT and CDR2 is FQNNGV. The CDR3 extends over 14 amino acids. V lost 2 bases and J lost 4, with 11 bases in between. In the study's own analysis: Researchers report that nucleated cell counts were estimated from reference gene primer amplification. Profiling relied on immunoSEQ multiplex PCR, and the TCRdb table lists in-frame clones only, not all of them. Clone size and the V and J calls come from that table; the DNA yielded D and trimming. Of roughly 180,000 clones in the sample, roughly nine tenths were seen once. The data were obtained in a study of blood T cell repertoires in COVID-19. Recovered participants had two consecutive negative NP/OP PCR tests, healthcare professional clearance, or symptom resolution.

The V gene is TRBV11-2, the J gene TRBJ1-1; D might be TRBD1 (6 bases). The sample was PBMCs or T cells enriched from blood (not recorded which). This TCR came from a woman in her 30s who had recovered from COVID-19. DNA for the CDR3: TGTGCCAGCAGCTTATATCAGGGGACCACTGAAGCTTTCTTT. As protein: CASSLYQGTTEAFF.